The 18 T cell receptor beta chains presented below share a single source sample, sequenced in a study of blood T cell repertoires in COVID-19. Assay used: immunoSEQ multiplex PCR; TCRdb lists only in-frame clones, some missing. The repertoire holds under 130,000 clones, with about 80% as singletons. Sequencing input: peripheral blood. All receptors derive from a human donor in a cohort sampled during active or convalescent COVID-19.

This clone is a singleton in its sample. The chain links TRBV10-3 to TRBJ1-1, with 7 bases matching TRBD1. The CDR3 is made up of 14 amino acids. The V and J ends lost 1 base and 3 bases, in that order; junction bases with no gene match: 2. Germline V gives CDR1 ENHRY, CDR2 SYGVKD. The CDR3 DNA sequence: TGTGCCATCAGTGAGTTTACAGGGGACACTGAAGCTTTCTTT. This gives the protein CAISEFTGDTEAFF.

The J gene is TRBJ2-3, the V gene TRBV13; D remains unclear. The CDR3 loop spans 12 amino acids. Germline CDR1 is PRHDT and CDR2 is FYEKMQ (reference sequence). V was cut by 3 bases and J by 3 bases, with 4 bases left in between. Here the CDR3 reads CASSFGTDTQYF. The CDR3 DNA reads as TGTGCCAGCAGCTTCGGTACAGATACGCAGTATTTT.

The rearrangement uses TRBV4-1 and TRBJ2-5; 8 bases fit TRBD1. CDR1 is MGHRA, CDR2 YSYEKL, per germline. J was trimmed by 7 bases and V by 2 bases; bases with no gene match: 6. This CDR3 region has 14 residues. CDR3 nucleotide sequence: TGCGCCAGCAGCCAACAGGGGGCTCATCGGACCCAGTACTTC. Translating gives CASSQQGAHRTQYF.

This rearrangement joins TRBV30 to TRBJ1-2; D perhaps matches TRBD1 (6 bases). Germline V gene lookup returns CDR1 GTSNPN and CDR2 SVGIG (reference sequence). Between the trimmed V and J ends, which lost 2 bases and 7 bases, there was a span of 17 bases. This CDR3 comprises 14 residues. CDR3 amino acids: CAWSPITGIGGYTF. Written as DNA, the CDR3 is TGTGCCTGGAGTCCAATTACAGGGATCGGTGGCTACACCTTC.

The V call is TRBV5-6, the J call TRBJ1-5; the match to TRBD1 covers 10 bases. This CDR3 contains 16 residues. Germline trimming cut 0 bases from V and 6 bases from J; bases unmatched to any gene: 6. From germline, CDR1 is SGHDT and CDR2 YYEEEE. DNA for the CDR3: TGTGCCAGCAGCTTGGCCGGGACAGGGGTAGGTCAGCCCCAGCATTTT. Translation gives CASSLAGTGVGQPQHF.

The chain uses TRBV19 and TRBJ1-3, with 9 bases identical to TRBD1. Trimming took 4 bases from V and 0 from J; bases not matched to a gene: 4. This CDR3 comprises 16 residues. CDR1 LNHDA and CDR2 SQIVND come from the germline V gene (reference sequence). CDR3 DNA: TGTGCCAGTAGTAAGGGACAGGGATTCTCTGGAAACACCATATATTTT. Protein: CASSKGQGFSGNTIYF.

V usage is TRBV2 and J usage is TRBJ2-5; the D is unclear. Germline V gene sequence: CDR1 SNHLY, CDR2 FYNNEI. The CDR3 spans 14 residues. V lost 0 bases and J lost 5, with 10 bases in between. In DNA, the CDR3 is TGTGCCAGCAGTGAAGCGTCTAGGAAGGAGACCCAGTACTTC. Protein: CASSEASRKETQYF. Variable domain in full (rest from reference TRBV2 and TRBJ2-5): EPEVTQTPSHQVTQMGQEVILRCVPISNHLYFYWYRQILGQKVEFLVSFYNNEISEKSEIFDDQFSVERPDGSNFTLKIRSTKLEDSAMYFCASSEASRKETQYFGPGTRLLVL.

V and J are TRBV20-1 and TRBJ2-1; D is uncertain. The CDR3 consists of 11 residues. Deletions cut 3 bases from V and 5 bases from J, with 5 bases between. The germline gives CDR1 DFQATT, CDR2 SNEGSKA (reference sequence). Written as DNA, the CDR3 is TGCAGTGCTAGCCTTAACAATGAGCAGTTCTTC. As protein: CSASLNNEQFF.

The rearrangement links TRBV28 to TRBJ2-3; 10 positions agree with TRBD1. The V segment lost 7 bases and the J segment 2 bases; nucleotides outside the gene matches: 6. Germline CDR1 is MDHEN and CDR2 is SYDVKM. The CDR3 loop spans 15 amino acids. DNA of the CDR3: TGTGCCAGCACCTTGACAGGGGGCTCCACAGATACGCAGTATTTT. Amino acids: CASTLTGGSTDTQYF. Full variable domain (outside the CDR3, taken from reference TRBV28 and TRBJ2-3): DVKVTQSSRYLVKRTGEKVFLECVQDMDHENMFWYRQDPGLGLRLIYFSYDVKMKEKGDIPEGYSVSREKKERFSLILESASTNQTSMYLCASTLTGGSTDTQYFGPGTRLTVL.

This sequence joins TRBV29-1 and TRBJ2-7; TRBD2 might be the D (6 bases). Germline CDR1 reads SQVTM; CDR2 reads ANQGSEA. Trimming shortened V by 4 bases and J by 0 bases, and 7 bases separated the two germline ends. The CDR3 has 12 residues. The CDR3 loop reads CSVGTNSYEQYF. The CDR3 coding sequence is TGCAGCGTTGGGACTAACTCCTACGAGCAGTACTTC.

The chain couples TRBV27 to TRBJ1-5; 9 bases are shared with TRBD1. The CDR3 sequence is 15 residues long. After removal of 2 bases from V and 6 bases from J, the junction contained 5 bases not matched to a gene. Per the germline V gene, CDR1 is MNHEY and CDR2 is SMNVEV (reference sequence). The CDR3 loop is CASSLAQGAVQPQHF. The CDR3 DNA sequence: TGTGCCAGCAGTTTAGCACAGGGGGCGGTTCAGCCCCAGCATTTT.

The V call is TRBV6-5, the J call TRBJ2-5, with D perhaps matching TRBD2 (6 bases). This CDR3 contains 14 residues. Germline CDR1 and CDR2: MNHEY and SVGAGI. V was trimmed by 6 bases and J by 5 bases, leaving 16 bases between them. CDR3: CASSREWSAETQYF. The CDR3 DNA sequence: TGTGCCAGCAGCCGGGAGTGGTCGGCGGAGACCCAGTACTTC.

The chain uses TRBV7-2 and TRBJ2-7; 7 nucleotides line up with TRBD1. Germline loops: CDR1 SGHTA, CDR2 FQGNSA. V shed 6 bases, J shed 6 bases, and the junction held 5 bases outside the gene matches. The CDR3 sequence is 12 residues long. The CDR3 region has the DNA TGTGCCAGCAGGACAGGGTCGGGCGAGCAGTACTTC. Translating gives CASRTGSGEQYF.

This chain uses TRBV6-5 with TRBJ1-6; 8 bases align to TRBD1. V gave up 6 bases and J gave up 10 bases; unmatched junction bases: 8. The CDR3 has 14 residues. Germline V lookup: CDR1 MNHEY, CDR2 SVGAGI. DNA of the CDR3: TGTGCCAGCAGGCGCGACAGGGGTTGGTCACCCCTCCACTTT. This encodes CASRRDRGWSPLHF.

V is TRBV28 and J is TRBJ2-1; 10 bases fit TRBD1. The germline V gene encodes CDR1 MDHEN and CDR2 SYDVKM. CDR3 size: 15 residues. V shed 4 bases, J shed 4 bases, and the junction held 4 bases outside the gene matches. The CDR3 DNA is TGTGCCAGCAGTTCATCGGGACAGGGGTACAATGAGCAGTTCTTC. The encoded protein is CASSSSGQGYNEQFF.

The gene calls are TRBV28 and TRBJ2-3, with TRBD2 identical over 9 bases. Germline-derived CDR1 and CDR2 are MDHEN and SYDVKM. V was pared by 1 base and J by 5 bases, with 4 bases of the junction left unmatched. The CDR3 is 15 amino acids. The CDR3 DNA is TGTGCCAGCAGTTTATCGGCGGGGGGGCAAGATACGCAGTATTTT. Its protein is CASSLSAGGQDTQYF.

The gene calls are TRBV2 and TRBJ1-2, with D unclear. The V end was cut by 2 bases, the J end by 2 bases, with 9 bases between. Germline V gives CDR1 SNHLY, CDR2 FYNNEI. The CDR3 covers 14 residues. CDR3 loop: CASSELPGNYGYTF. CDR3 in DNA: TGTGCCAGCAGTGAACTCCCGGGGAACTATGGCTACACCTTC. The complete variable domain, with remaining parts taken from reference TRBV2 and TRBJ1-2, reads EPEVTQTPSHQVTQMGQEVILRCVPISNHLYFYWYRQILGQKVEFLVSFYNNEISEKSEIFDDQFSVERPDGSNFTLKIRSTKLEDSAMYFCASSELPGNYGYTFGSGTRLTVV.

The chain joins TRBV6-6 to TRBJ2-7; D is uncertain. Between the trimmed V and J ends, which lost 6 bases and 2 bases, there was a span of 11 bases. This CDR3 is built from 13 residues. From germline, CDR1 is MNHNY and CDR2 SVGAGI (reference sequence). CDR3 sequence: CASRPGQAYEQYF. DNA for the CDR3: TGTGCCAGCAGACCCGGTCAGGCCTACGAGCAGTACTTC.